This TCR beta chain was retrieved from a study of T cells in Graves' hyperthyroidism and ophthalmopathy. Deletions cut 3 bases from V and 2 bases from J, with 7 bases between. Germline V lookup: CDR1 SGHAT, CDR2 FQNNGV. CDR3 length: 13 amino acids. General study findings and limits: Using 13 V-J features, a model discriminated ophthalmopathy from stable hyperthyroidism.

It was RNA transcripts that yielded the amplified TCR beta CDR3 regions. TCR CDR3 underwent first-round RT-PCR with the HTBI primer set. TCRdb recomputed calls from the multiplex PCR reads with MiXCR, one row per CDR3 protein. Counted here are fewer than 300,000 distinct CDR3 sequences, 20% to 30% occurring once; the ten biggest clones make up about 25%. This clonotype showed up many times. Its antigen remains unknown. Sequencing was done on a sample of blood. The origin of this receptor is a man in his forties or fifties with Graves' hyperthyroidism that later progressed to Graves' ophthalmopathy. The genes are TRBV11-2 and TRBJ1-2; no reliable D call. The DNA for the CDR3 is TGTGCCAGCAGCTTGTCGTCAAACTATGGCTACACCTTC. Translated: CASSLSSNYGYTF.